This T cell receptor (beta chain) came from a study of CD4 T cells in relation to SARS-CoV-2 and coronaviruses (dated by TCRdb to the early 2020s). In terms of the full investigation: In the ViraFEST assay, PBMCs were grown with antigen for around nine days, and TCR beta CDR3s were then sequenced to identify antigen-specific clonal expansions. Using patient-derived lymphoblastoid cell lines, the shared crossreactive spike epitopes were mapped to their HLA restriction. Samples from three pre-COVID donors and the naive versus memory experiments were sequenced with the Adaptive Biotechnologies TCR-sequencing kit; other data were Illumina-based. An HIV-1 Nef peptide pool or a no-peptide culture served as the negative reference condition. The study assessed, at the TCR clonotype level, memory CD4+ T cell crossreactivity between SARS-CoV-2 and common cold coronavirus spike proteins. A different, Illumina-based TCR-beta assay was used to sequence expansion assays from other donors in the study.

In regard to this clone: What antigen it recognizes has not been identified. No base quality values were provided; no much bigger clone lies one nucleotide off.

CD4+ T cells from unexposed donors were collected before the COVID-19 pandemic (2011-2018). After less than 13 days of culture, CD4+ T cells were isolated with the EasySep CD4+ T cell isolation kit. As cell numbers permitted, CD4+ T cells from unexposed donors were tested for reactivity to SARS-CoV-2 S and N and to four common cold coronavirus spike pools. Each well held some 1.9 million PBMCs cultured in IMDM containing roughly 5% human AB serum and approximately 9.3 IU/ml IL-2. Half of the culture medium was replaced with fresh IL-2-containing medium on days 3 and 7. In general, triplicate replicate wells were used for every peptide culture condition. Leukapheresis product for the unexposed donors was purchased commercially. Ficoll-Paque PLUS gradient centrifugation was used to isolate PBMCs from either whole blood or leukapheresis product. PBMCs were either used fresh in the expansion assay or cryopreserved at -140 degrees C. The QIAamp Micro DNA Kit was used to extract genomic DNA from the CD4+ T cells.

The library was prepared using the immunoSEQ multiplex PCR assay. Regarding the original processing steps: During preprocessing, nonproductive sequences were removed, as were CDR3s that did not start with C, did not end with F or W, or were shorter than 7 amino acids. Antigen-specific clonotypes were called with the MANAFEST web app on the basis of expansion relative to the reference and to other culture wells. A clone was considered positive if significant expansion relative to the reference culture was observed in 2 of 3 replicate wells at an FDR below 0.05. A further requirement for positive clones was significant expansion compared with all other tandem wells, along with an odds ratio above 5. CDR3 homology was measured as pairwise Levenshtein distance, computed with the stringdist R package after trimming three terminal residues from each end. This is the immuneACCESS table as TCRdb keeps it, with only in-frame sequences that have V and J called. A part of the clones is gone; compared with another copy, unresolved V genes explain less than half, and the rest is unexplained. Clone size and V and J calls were adopted from that table, with D and trimming inferred from the DNA. The sample table contains over 15,000 clones; only one count was recorded for 65% to 85% of them. Of the sample, around 9.1% is held by the ten largest clones.

Points the paper makes about the study in general: Compared with monoreactive clones, crossreactive clones had significantly weaker SARS-CoV-2-driven expansion, a result consistent with antigenic imprinting. Crossreactivity analysis centred on spike protein, so crossreactivity against other viral proteins was not assessed. Around 65% of donors had memory CD4+ clonotypes that crossrecognized SARS-CoV-2 and at least one common cold coronavirus spike. Because no donor provided both pre-pandemic and post-infection samples, tracing the source of pre-existing responses was limited. Small numbers of patients and of tested TCRs were a limitation of the study.

This TCR was sampled from a human donor in good health. The source material was CD4+ T cells from PBMCs, cultured in vitro.

DNA sequence: TGTGCCAGCAGTGCGACAGGGGGCGAAGGCTACACCTTC. Its amino acids are CASSATGGEGYTF. The chain links TRBV2 with TRBJ1-2, with 10 bases matching TRBD1. From V the trimming removes 4 bases and from J it removes 8 bases, while the gene matches leave 4 bases of the junction unaccounted for. The CDR3 contains 13 residues, cysteine and phenylalanine counted. CDR3 DNA only is kept here, 39 bases in frame from base 1. As encoded in the germline V gene, CDR1 is SNHLY while CDR2 is FYNNEI.